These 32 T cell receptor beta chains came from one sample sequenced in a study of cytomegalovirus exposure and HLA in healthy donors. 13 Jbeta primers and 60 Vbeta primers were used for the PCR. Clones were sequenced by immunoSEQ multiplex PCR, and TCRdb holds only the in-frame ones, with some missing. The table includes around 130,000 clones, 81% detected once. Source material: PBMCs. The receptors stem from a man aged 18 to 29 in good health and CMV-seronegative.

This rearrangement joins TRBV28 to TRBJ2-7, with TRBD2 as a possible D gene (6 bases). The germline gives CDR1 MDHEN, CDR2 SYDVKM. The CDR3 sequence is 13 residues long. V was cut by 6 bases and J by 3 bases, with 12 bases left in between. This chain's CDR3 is CASRRGSVYEQYF. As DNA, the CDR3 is TGTGCCAGCAGACGGGGGTCCGTCTACGAGCAGTACTTC.

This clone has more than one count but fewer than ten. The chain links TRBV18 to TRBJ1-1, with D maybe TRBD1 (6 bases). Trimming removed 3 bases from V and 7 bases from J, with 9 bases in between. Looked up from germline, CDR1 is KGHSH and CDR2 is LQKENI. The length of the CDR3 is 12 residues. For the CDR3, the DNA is TGTGCCAGCTCACCGGTCAGGGGTGAAGCTTTCTTT. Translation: CASSPVRGEAFF.

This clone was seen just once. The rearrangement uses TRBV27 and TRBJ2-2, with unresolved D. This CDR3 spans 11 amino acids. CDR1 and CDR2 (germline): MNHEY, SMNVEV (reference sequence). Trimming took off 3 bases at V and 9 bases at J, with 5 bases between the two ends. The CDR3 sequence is CASSFRRELFF. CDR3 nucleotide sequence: TGTGCCAGCAGTTTCCGTCGGGAGCTGTTTTTT.

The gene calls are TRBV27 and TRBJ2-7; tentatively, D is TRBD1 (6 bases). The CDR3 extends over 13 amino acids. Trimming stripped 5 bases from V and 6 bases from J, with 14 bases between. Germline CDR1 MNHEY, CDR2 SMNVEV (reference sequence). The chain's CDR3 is CASSPRRGLEQYF. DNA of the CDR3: TGTGCCAGCAGTCCCCGCAGGGGTCTCGAGCAGTACTTC.

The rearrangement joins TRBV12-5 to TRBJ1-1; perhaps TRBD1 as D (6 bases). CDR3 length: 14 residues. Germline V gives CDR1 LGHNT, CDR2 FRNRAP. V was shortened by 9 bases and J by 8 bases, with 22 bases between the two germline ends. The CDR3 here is CASSIKIAGTEAFF. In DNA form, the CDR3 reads TGTGCTAGCTCTATAAAAATCGCCGGGACAGAAGCTTTCTTT.

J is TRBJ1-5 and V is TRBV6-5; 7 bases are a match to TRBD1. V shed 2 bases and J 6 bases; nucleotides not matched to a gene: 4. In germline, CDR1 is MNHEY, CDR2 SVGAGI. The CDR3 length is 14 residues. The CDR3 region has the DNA TGTGCCAGCAGTTACAGGGGGCTAGGTCAGCCCCAGCATTTT. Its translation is CASSYRGLGQPQHF.

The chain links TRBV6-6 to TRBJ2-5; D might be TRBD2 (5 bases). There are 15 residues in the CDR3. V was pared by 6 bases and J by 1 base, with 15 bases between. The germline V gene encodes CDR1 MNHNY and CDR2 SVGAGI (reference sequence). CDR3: CASRDPGRAQETQYF. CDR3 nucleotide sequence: TGTGCCAGCAGGGACCCGGGGAGAGCCCAAGAGACCCAGTACTTC.

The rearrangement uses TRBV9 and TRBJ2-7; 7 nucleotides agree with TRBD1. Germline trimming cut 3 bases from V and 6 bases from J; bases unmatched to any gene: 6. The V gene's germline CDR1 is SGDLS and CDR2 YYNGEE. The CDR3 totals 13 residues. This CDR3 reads CASSADQGVEQYF. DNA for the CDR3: TGTGCCAGCAGCGCCGACCAGGGGGTCGAGCAGTACTTC.

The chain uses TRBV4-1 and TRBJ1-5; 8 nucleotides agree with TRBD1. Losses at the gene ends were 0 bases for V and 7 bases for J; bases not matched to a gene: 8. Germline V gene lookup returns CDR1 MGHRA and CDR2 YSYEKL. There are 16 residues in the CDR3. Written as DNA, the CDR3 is TGCGCCAGCAGCCAAGATCCAGGGGGCTGGGCCCAGCCCCAGCATTTT. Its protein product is CASSQDPGGWAQPQHF.

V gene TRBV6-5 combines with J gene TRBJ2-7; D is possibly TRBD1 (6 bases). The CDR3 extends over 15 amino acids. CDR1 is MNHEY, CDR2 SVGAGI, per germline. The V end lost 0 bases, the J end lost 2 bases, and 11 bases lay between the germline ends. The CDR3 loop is CASSYSGTRTYEQYF. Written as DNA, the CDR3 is TGTGCCAGCAGTTACTCCGGGACACGAACCTACGAGCAGTACTTC.

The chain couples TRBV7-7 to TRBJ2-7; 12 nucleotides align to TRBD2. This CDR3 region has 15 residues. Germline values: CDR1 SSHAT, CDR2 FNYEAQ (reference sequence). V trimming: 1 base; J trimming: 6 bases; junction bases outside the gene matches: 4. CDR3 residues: CASSLGLAGGGEQYF. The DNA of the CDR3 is TGTGCCAGCAGCTTAGGGCTAGCGGGGGGGGGCGAGCAGTACTTC.

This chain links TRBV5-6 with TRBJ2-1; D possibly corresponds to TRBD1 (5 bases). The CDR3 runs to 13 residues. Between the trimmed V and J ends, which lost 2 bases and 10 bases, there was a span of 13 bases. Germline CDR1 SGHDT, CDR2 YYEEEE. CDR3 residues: CASSFRDSYEQFF. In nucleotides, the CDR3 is TGTGCCAGCAGCTTCAGGGATTCCTACGAGCAGTTCTTC.

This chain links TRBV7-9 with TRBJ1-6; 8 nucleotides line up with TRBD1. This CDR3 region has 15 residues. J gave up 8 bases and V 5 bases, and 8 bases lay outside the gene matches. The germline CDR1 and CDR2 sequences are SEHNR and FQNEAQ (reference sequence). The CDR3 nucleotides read TGTGCCAGCAGCCCCCGGCAGGGGGCGGATTCACCCCTCCACTTT. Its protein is CASSPRQGADSPLHF.

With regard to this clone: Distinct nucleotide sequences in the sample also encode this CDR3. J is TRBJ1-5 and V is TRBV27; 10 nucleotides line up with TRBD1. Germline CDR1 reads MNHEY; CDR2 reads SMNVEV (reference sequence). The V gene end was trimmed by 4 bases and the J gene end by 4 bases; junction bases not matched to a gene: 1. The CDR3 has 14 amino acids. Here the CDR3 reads CASSWTGGNQPQHF. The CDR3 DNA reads TGTGCCAGCAGTTGGACAGGGGGTAATCAGCCCCAGCATTTT.

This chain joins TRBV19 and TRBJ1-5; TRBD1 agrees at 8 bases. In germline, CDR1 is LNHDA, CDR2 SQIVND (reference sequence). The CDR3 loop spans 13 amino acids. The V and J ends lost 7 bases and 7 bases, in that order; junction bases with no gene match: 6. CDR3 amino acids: CASTPDRVQPQHF. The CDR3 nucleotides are TGTGCCAGTACCCCGGACAGGGTCCAGCCCCAGCATTTT.

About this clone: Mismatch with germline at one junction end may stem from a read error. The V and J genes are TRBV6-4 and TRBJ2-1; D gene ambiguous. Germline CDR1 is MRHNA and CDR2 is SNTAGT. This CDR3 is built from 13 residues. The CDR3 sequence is CATRSTMSNSLIF. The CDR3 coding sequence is TGTGCCACAAGATCAACGATGAGCAACTCTTTGATCTTC.

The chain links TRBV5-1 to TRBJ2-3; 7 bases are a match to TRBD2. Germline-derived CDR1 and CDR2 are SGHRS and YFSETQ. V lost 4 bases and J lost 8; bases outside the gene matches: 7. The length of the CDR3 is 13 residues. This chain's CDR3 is CASSRGTISTQYF. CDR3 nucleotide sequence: TGCGCCAGCAGCAGAGGGACTATATCTACGCAGTATTTT.

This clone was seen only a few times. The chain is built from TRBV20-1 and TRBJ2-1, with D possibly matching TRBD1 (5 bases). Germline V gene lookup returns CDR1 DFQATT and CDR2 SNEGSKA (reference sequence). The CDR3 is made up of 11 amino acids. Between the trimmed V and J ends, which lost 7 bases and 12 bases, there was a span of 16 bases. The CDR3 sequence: CSESHLGVQFF. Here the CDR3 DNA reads TGCAGTGAATCTCACCTAGGGGTGCAGTTCTTC.

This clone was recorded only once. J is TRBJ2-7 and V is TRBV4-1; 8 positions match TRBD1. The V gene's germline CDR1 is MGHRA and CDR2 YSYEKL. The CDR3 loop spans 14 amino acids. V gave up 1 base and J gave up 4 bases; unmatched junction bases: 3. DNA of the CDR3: TGCGCCAGCAGCCAAGTGGGACAGGAGTACGAGCAGTACTTC. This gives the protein CASSQVGQEYEQYF.

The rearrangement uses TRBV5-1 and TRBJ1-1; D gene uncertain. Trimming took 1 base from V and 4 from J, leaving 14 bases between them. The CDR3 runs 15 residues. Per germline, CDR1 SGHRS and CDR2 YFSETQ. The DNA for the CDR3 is TGCGCCAGCAGCTTGAATGAGGGTCGTAGCACTGAAGCTTTCTTT. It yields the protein CASSLNEGRSTEAFF.

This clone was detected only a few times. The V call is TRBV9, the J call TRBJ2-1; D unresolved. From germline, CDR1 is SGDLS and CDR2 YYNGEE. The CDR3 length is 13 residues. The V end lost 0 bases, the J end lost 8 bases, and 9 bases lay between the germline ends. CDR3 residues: CASSVGLPDEQFF. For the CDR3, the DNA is TGTGCCAGCAGCGTAGGTCTACCCGATGAGCAGTTCTTC.

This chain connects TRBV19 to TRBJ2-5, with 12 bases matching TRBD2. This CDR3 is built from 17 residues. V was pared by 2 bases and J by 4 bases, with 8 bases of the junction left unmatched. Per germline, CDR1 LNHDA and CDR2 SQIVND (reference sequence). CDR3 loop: CASSIISPSGGGETQYF. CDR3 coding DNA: TGTGCCAGTAGTATAATCTCCCCTAGCGGGGGGGGAGAGACCCAGTACTTC.

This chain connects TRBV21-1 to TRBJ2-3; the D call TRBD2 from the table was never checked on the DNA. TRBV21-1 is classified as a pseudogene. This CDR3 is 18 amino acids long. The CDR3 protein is CASSKVLDMRRVTDTQYF. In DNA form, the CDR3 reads TGTGCCAGCAGCAAAGTCCTAGATATGAGACGGGTCACAGATACGCAGTATTTT.

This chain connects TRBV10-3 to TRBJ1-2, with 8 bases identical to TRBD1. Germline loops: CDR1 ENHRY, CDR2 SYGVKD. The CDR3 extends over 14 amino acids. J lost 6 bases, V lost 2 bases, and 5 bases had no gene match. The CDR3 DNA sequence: TGTGCCATCAGTGAGGTCTCGACAGGGGATGGCTACACCTTC. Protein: CAISEVSTGDGYTF.

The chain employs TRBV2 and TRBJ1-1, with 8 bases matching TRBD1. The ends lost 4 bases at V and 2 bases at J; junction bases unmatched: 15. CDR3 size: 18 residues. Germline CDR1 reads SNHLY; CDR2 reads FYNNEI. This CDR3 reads CASSALSGQALLNTEAFF. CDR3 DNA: TGTGCCAGCAGTGCACTTTCGGGACAGGCACTTCTTAACACTGAAGCTTTCTTT.

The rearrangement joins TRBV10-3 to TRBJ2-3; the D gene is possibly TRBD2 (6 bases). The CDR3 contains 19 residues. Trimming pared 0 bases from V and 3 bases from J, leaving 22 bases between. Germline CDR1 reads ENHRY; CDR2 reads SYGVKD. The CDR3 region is CAISESPNIRYGRTDTQYF. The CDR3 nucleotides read TGTGCCATCAGTGAGTCCCCGAATATCAGGTACGGGAGAACAGATACGCAGTATTTT.

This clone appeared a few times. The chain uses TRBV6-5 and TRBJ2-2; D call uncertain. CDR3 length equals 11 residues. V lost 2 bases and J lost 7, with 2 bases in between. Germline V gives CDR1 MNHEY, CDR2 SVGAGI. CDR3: CASSYHGELFF. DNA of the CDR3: TGTGCCAGCAGTTACCACGGGGAGCTGTTTTTT.

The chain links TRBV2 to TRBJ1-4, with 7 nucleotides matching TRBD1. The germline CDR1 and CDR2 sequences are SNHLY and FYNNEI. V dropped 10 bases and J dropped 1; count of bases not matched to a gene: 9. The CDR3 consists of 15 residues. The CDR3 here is CATRRTGLTNEKLFF. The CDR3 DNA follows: TGTGCCACCAGGCGGACAGGTCTAACTAATGAAAAACTGTTTTTT.

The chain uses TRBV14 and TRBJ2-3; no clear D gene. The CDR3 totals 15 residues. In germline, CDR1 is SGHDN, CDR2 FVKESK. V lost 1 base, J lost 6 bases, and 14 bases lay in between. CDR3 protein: CASSQAWSLSDTQYF. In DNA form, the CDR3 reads TGTGCCAGCAGCCAAGCCTGGAGTTTGTCGGATACGCAGTATTTT.

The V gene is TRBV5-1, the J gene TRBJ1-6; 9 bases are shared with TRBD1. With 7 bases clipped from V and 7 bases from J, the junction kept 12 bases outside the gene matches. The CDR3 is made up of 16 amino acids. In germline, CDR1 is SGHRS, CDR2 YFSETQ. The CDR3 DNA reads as TGCGCCAGCGGCCTCCAAACAGGGGGCCTCAATTCACCCCTCCACTTT. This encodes CASGLQTGGLNSPLHF. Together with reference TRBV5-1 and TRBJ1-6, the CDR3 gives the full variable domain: KAGVTQTPRYLIKTRGQQVTLSCSPISGHRSVSWYQQTPGQGLQFLFEYFSETQRNKGNFPGRFSGRQFSNSRSEMNVSTLELGDSALYLCASGLQTGGLNSPLHFGNGTRLTVT.

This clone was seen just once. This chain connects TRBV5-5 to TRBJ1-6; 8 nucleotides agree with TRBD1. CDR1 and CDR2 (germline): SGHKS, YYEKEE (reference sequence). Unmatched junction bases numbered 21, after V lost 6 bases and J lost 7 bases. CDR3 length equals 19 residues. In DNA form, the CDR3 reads TGTGCCAGCACTCCCGGGGTAGCAGGGGGCTCGCTATGGAATTCACCCCTCCACTTT. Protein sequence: CASTPGVAGGSLWNSPLHF.

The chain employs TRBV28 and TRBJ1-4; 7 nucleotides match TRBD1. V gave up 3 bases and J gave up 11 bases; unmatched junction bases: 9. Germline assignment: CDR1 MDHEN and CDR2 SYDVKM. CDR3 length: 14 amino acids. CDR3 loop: CASSFVTGVGKLFF. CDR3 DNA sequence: TGTGCCAGCAGTTTTGTAACAGGGGTGGGGAAACTGTTTTTT.